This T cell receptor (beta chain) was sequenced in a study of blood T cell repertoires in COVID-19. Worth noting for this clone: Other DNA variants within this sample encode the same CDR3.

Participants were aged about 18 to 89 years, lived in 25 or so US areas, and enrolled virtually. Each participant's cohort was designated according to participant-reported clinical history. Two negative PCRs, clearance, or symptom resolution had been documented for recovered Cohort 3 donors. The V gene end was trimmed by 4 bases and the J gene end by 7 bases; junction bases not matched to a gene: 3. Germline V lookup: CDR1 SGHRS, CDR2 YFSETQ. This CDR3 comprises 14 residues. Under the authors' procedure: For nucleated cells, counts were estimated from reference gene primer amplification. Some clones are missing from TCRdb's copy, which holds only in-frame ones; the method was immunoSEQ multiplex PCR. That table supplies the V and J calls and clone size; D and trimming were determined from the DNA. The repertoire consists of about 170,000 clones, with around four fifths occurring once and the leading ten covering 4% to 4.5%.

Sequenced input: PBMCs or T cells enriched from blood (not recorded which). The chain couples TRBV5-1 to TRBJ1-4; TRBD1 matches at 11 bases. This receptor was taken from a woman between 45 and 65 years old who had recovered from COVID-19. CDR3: CASSLGQGGEKLFF. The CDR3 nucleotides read TGCGCCAGCAGCCTGGGACAGGGGGGTGAAAAACTGTTTTTT.